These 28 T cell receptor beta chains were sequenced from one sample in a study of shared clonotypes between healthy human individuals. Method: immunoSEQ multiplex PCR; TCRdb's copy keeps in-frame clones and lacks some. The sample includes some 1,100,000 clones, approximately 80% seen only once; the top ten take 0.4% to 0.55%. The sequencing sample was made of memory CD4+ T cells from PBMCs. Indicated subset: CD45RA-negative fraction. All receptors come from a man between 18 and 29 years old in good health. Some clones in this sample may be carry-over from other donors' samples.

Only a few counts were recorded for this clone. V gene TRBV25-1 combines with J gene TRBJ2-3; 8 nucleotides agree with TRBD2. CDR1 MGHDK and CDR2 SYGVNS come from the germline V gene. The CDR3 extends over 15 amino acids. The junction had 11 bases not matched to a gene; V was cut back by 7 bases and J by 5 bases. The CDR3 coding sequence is TGTGCCAGCACTCACCGGCGGGGGGCTGGAGATACGCAGTATTTT. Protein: CASTHRRGAGDTQYF. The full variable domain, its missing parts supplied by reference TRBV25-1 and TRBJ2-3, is EADIYQTPRYLVIGTGKKITLECSQTMGHDKMYWYQQDPGMELHLIHYSYGVNSTEKGDLSSESTVSRIRTEHFPLTLESARPSHTSQYLCASTHRRGAGDTQYFGPGTRLTVL.

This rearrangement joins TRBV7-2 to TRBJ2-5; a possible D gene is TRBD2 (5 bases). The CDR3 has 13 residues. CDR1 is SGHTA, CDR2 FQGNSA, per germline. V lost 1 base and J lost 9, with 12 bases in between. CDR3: CASSLEPSPAQYF. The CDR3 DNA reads TGTGCCAGCAGCTTAGAGCCTAGCCCAGCCCAGTACTTC.

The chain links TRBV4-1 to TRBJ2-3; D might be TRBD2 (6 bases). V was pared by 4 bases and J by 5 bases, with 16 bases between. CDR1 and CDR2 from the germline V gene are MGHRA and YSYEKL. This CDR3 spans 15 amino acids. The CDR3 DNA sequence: TGCGCCAGCAGCCCTCGGGACTGGGAGAGAGATACGCAGTATTTT. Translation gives CASSPRDWERDTQYF.

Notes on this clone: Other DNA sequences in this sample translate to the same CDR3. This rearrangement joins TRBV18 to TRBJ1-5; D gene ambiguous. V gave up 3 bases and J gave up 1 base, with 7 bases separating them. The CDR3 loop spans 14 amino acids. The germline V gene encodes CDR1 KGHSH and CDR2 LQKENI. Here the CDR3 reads CASSPGGSNQPQHF. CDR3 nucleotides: TGTGCCAGCTCACCTGGAGGGAGCAATCAGCCCCAGCATTTT.

The CDR3 is CASSVAASGNTGELFF. In DNA, the CDR3 is TGTGCCAGCAGCGTAGCTGCCAGCGGGAACACCGGGGAGCTGTTTTTT. The chain has TRBV9 and TRBJ2-2; possibly TRBD2 for D (5 bases). The length of the CDR3 is 16 residues. V lost 0 bases and J lost 1, with 10 bases in between. The germline CDR1 and CDR2 sequences are SGDLS and YYNGEE.

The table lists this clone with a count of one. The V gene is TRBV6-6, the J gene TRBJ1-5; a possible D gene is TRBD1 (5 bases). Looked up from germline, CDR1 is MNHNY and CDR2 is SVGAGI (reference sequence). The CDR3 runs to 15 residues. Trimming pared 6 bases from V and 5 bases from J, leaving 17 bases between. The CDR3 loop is CASSGRGTGHQPQHF. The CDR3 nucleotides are TGTGCCAGCAGCGGGCGAGGGACGGGGCATCAGCCCCAGCATTTT.

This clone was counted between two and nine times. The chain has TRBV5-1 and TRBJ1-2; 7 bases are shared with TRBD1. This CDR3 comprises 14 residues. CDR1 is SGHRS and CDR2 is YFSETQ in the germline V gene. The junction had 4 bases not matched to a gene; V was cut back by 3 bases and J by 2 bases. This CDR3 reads CASSYTGENYGYTF. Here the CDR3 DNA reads TGCGCCAGCAGCTATACAGGGGAGAACTATGGCTACACCTTC. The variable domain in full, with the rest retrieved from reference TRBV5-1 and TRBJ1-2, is KAGVTQTPRYLIKTRGQQVTLSCSPISGHRSVSWYQQTPGQGLQFLFEYFSETQRNKGNFPGRFSGRQFSNSRSEMNVSTLELGDSALYLCASSYTGENYGYTFGSGTRLTVV.

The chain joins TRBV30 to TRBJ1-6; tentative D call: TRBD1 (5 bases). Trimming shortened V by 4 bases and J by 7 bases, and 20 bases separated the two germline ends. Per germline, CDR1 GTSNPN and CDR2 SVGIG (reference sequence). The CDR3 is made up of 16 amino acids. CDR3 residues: CAWMTQGAPRNSPLHF. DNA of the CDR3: TGTGCCTGGATGACGCAGGGTGCCCCCCGGAATTCACCCCTCCACTTT.

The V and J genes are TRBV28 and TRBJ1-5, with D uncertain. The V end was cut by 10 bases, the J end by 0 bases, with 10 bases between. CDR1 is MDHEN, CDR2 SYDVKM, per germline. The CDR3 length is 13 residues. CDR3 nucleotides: TGTGCCACCGGGAGCAATAGCAATCAGCCCCAGCATTTT. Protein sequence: CATGSNSNQPQHF.

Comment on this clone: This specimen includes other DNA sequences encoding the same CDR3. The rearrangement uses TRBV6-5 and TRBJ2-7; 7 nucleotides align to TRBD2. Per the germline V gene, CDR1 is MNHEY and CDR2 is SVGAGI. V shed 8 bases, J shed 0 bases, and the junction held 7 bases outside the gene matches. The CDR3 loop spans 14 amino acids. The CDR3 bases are TGTGCCAGCTCGTTGGGGGGGAGCTCCTACGAGCAGTACTTC. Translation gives CASSLGGSSYEQYF.

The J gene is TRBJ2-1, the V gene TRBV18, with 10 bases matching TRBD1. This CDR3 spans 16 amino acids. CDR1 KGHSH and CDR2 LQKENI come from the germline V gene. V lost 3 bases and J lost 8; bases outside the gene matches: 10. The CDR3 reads CASSPKYGQGVHEQFF. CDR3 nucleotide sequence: TGTGCCAGCTCACCGAAATACGGACAGGGGGTTCATGAGCAGTTCTTC.

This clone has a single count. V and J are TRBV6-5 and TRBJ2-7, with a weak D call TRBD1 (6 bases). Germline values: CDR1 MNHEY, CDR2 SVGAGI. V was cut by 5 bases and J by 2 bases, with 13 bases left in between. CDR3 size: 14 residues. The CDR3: CASSNNRVPYEQYF. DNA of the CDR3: TGTGCCAGCAGTAACAACAGGGTCCCCTACGAGCAGTACTTC.

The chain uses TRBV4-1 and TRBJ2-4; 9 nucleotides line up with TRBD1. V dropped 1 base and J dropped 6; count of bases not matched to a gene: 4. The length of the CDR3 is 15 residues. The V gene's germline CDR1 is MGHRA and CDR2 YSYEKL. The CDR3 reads CASSQGDRAGNIQYF. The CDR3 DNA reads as TGCGCCAGCAGCCAAGGGGACAGGGCTGGAAACATTCAGTACTTC.

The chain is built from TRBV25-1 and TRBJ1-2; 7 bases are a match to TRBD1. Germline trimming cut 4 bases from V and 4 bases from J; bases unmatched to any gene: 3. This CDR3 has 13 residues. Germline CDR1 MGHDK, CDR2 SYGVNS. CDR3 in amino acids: CASSAQGTYGYTF. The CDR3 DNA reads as TGTGCCAGCAGTGCACAGGGGACCTATGGCTACACCTTC.

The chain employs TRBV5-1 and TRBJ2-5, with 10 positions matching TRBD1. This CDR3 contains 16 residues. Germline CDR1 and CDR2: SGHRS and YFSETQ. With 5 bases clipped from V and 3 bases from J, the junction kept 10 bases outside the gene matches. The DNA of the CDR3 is TGCGCCAGCAGGAAAGGGGACAGGGGTGTCGAAGAGACCCAGTACTTC. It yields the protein CASRKGDRGVEETQYF.

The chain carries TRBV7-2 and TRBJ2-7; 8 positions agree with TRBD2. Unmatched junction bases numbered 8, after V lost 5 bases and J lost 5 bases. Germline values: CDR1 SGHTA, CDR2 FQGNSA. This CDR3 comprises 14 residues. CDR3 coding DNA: TGTGCCAGCAGCCCAGCGGGAGCTAGGGACGAGCAGTACTTC. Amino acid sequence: CASSPAGARDEQYF.

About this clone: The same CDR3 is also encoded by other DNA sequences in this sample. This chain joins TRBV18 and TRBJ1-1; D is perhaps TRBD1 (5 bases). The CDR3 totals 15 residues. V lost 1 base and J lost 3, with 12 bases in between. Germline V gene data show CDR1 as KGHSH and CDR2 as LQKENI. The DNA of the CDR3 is TGTGCCAGCTCACCACGGGCAGGGAGGGACACTGAAGCTTTCTTT. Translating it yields CASSPRAGRDTEAFF.

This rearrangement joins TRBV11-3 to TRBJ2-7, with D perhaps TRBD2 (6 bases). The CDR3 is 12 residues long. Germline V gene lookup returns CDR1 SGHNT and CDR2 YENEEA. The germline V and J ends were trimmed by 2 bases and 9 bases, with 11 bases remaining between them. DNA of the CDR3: TGTGCCAGCAGCTTATCGGACGGGAGGCAGTACTTC. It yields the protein CASSLSDGRQYF.

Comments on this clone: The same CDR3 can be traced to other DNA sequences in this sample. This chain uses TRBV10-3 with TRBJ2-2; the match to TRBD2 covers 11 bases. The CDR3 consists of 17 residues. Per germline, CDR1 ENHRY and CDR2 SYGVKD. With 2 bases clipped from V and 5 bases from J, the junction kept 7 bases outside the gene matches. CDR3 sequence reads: CAISEPTSGSGTGELFF. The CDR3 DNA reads TGTGCCATCAGTGAGCCCACTAGCGGGAGTGGTACCGGGGAGCTGTTTTTT.

This CDR3 is CASSLVTGAEGYTF. CDR3 sequence (DNA): TGTGCCAGCAGCTTAGTGACAGGGGCGGAAGGCTACACCTTC. This chain links TRBV7-3 with TRBJ1-2; 8 bases agree with TRBD1. The CDR3 consists of 14 residues. CDR1 and CDR2 from the germline V gene are SGHTA and FQGTGA. Trimming cost V 2 bases and J 8 bases; bases outside gene matches: 7.

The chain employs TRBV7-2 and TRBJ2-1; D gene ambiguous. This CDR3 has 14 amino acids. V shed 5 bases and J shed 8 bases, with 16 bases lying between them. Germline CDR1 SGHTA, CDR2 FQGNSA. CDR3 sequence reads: CASSVRSGRDEQFF. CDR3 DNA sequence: TGTGCCAGCAGCGTTCGGTCCGGCCGCGATGAGCAGTTCTTC.

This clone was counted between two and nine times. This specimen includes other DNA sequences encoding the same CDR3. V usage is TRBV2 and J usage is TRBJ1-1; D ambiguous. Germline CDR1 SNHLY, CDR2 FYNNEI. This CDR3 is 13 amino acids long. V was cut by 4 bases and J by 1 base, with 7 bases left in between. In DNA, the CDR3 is TGTGCCAGCAGTGTAGGGCCGAACACTGAAGCTTTCTTT. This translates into CASSVGPNTEAFF.

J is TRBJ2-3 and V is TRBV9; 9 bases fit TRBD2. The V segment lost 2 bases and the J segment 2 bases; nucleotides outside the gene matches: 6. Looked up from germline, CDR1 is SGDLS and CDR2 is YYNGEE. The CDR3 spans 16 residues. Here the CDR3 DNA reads TGTGCCAGCAGCGTTGGTTCTAGCGGGAACACAGATACGCAGTATTTT. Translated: CASSVGSSGNTDTQYF.

DNA for the CDR3: TGTGCCAGCACCTTCAAGGGGGATAACTATGGCTACACCTTC. This sequence encodes CASTFKGDNYGYTF. The chain uses TRBV19 and TRBJ1-2, with D possibly being TRBD1 (6 bases). Trimming cost V 9 bases and J 1 base, with 15 bases left between them. The CDR3 has 14 amino acids. Germline CDR1 is LNHDA and CDR2 is SQIVND (reference sequence).

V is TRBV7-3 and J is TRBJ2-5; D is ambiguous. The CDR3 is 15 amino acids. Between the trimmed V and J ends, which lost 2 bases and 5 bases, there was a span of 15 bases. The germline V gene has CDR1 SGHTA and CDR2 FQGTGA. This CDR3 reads CASSLGHGNGETQYF. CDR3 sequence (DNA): TGTGCCAGCAGCTTAGGGCACGGAAATGGCGAGACCCAGTACTTC.

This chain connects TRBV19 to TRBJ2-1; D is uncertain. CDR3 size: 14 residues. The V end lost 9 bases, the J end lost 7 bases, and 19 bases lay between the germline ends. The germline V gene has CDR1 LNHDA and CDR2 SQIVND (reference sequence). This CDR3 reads CASSESSTRNEQFF. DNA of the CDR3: TGTGCCAGCTCCGAGAGTTCTACGAGGAATGAGCAGTTCTTC.

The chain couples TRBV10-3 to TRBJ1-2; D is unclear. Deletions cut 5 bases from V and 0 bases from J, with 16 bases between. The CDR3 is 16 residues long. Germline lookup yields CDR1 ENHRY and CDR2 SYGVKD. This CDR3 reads CAISPNEGQANYGYTF. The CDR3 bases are TGTGCCATCAGTCCAAATGAGGGCCAAGCTAACTATGGCTACACCTTC.

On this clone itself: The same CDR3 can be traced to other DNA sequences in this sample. The CDR3 DNA follows: TGTGCCAGCAGTTTTCAAAATCAGCCCCAGCATTTT. Protein sequence: CASSFQNQPQHF. The J gene is TRBJ1-5, the V gene TRBV5-4; no firm D call. V lost 5 bases and J lost 4, with 7 bases in between. The CDR3 runs 12 residues. Germline CDR1 reads SGHNT; CDR2 reads YYREEE (reference sequence).